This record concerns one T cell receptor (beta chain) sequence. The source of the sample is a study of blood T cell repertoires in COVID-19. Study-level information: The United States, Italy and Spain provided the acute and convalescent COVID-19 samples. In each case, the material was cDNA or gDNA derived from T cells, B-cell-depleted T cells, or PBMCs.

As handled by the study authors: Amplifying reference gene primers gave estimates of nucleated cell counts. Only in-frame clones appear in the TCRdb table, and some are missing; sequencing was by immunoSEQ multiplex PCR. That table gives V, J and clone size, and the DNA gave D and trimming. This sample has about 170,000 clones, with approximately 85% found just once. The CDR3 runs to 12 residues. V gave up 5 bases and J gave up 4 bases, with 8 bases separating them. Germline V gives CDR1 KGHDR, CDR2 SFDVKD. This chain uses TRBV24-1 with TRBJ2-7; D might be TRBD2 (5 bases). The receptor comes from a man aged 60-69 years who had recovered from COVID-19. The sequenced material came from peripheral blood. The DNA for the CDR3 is TGTGCCACCAGTGGAGGGTCATACGAGCAGTACTTC. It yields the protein CATSGGSYEQYF.